Listed below are T cell receptor beta chains from one sample, sequenced in a study of blood T cell repertoires in COVID-19. The data were produced by immunoSEQ multiplex PCR, yet TCRdb's version contains in-frame clones alone and is incomplete. Of over 150,000 clones detected, about 86% appear once; the ten largest clones hold more than 5.5%. Sequencing was done on a sample of PBMCs or T cells enriched from blood (not recorded which). The receptor source for this set is a man aged 45-60 years who had recovered from COVID-19. Each CDR3 is given with its conserved first and last residue. The D gene is left open where the match is weak. Clone sizes are given selectively: once, few, many, or a class where the clone is expanded.

V	J	size	D	CDR3	DNA
TRBV7-8	TRBJ2-3	NA	TRBD2	CASSLSGGGSTDTQYF	TGTGCCAGCAGCTTAAGCGGCGGGGGGAGCACAGATACGCAGTATTTT
TRBV6-2/TRBV6-3	TRBJ2-1	once	NA	CASSYRKERGGYNEQFF	TGTGCCAGCAGTTACCGCAAGGAGAGGGGGGGCTACAATGAGCAGTTCTTC
TRBV24-1	TRBJ1-5	NA	TRBD1	CATSDLHQGARFNQPQHF	TGTGCCACCAGTGATTTGCATCAGGGGGCCCGGTTCAATCAGCCCCAGCATTTT
TRBV28	TRBJ1-3	NA	NA	CASSFGGGGNTIYF	TGTGCCAGCAGTTTCGGCGGGGGCGGAAACACCATATATTTT
TRBV5-6	TRBJ1-2	few	TRBD1	CASYPGQRIYGYTF	TGTGCCAGCTATCCGGGACAGAGAATCTATGGCTACACCTTC
TRBV7-9	TRBJ1-2	NA	NA	CASTPPGGYGYTF	TGTGCCAGCACCCCACCGGGGGGCTATGGCTACACCTTC
TRBV7-6	TRBJ2-1	NA	TRBD2	CASSALLGRDEQFF	TGTGCCAGCAGCGCGTTGCTAGGGAGGGATGAGCAGTTCTTC
TRBV2	TRBJ2-1	NA	NA	CASSAYEGVSYNEQFF	TGTGCCAGCAGTGCGTATGAGGGGGTCTCTTACAATGAGCAGTTCTTC
TRBV3-1/TRBV3-2	TRBJ1-4	NA	NA	CASSQAWRGDEKLFF	TGTGCCAGCAGCCAAGCGTGGCGGGGGGATGAAAAACTGTTTTTT
TRBV2	TRBJ1-5	NA	NA	CASSVSGFGNQPQHF	TGTGCCAGCAGTGTATCAGGGTTTGGCAATCAGCCCCAGCATTTT
TRBV2	TRBJ1-2	NA	NA	CASSEAQTGTGYGYTF	TGTGCCAGCAGTGAGGCACAAACAGGGACGGGCTATGGCTACACCTTC
TRBV18	TRBJ1-4	NA	NA	CASSPKRGLLEEKLFF	TGTGCCAGCTCCCCTAAAAGGGGATTACTGGAAGAAAAACTGTTTTTT
TRBV2	TRBJ2-5	NA	TRBD2	CASSPAGGPETQYF	TGTGCCAGCAGTCCCGCGGGGGGGCCAGAGACCCAGTACTTC
TRBV21-1	TRBJ2-5	once	NA	CASSQKLDRGRETQYF	TGTGCCAGCAGTCAAAAGTTGGACAGGGGGAGGGAGACCCAGTACTTC
TRBV18	TRBJ2-3	NA	TRBD1	CASSRTGGSTDTQYF	TGTGCCAGCTCACGAACAGGGGGCAGCACAGATACGCAGTATTTT
TRBV3-1/TRBV3-2	TRBJ1-3	NA	TRBD1	CASSPPGTGSSGNTIYF	TGTGCCAGCAGCCCCCCAGGGACAGGTAGCTCTGGAAACACCATATATTTT
TRBV7-2	TRBJ2-3	NA	NA	CASSLVAGSDTQYF	TGTGCCAGCAGCTTAGTTGCGGGTTCGGATACGCAGTATTTT
TRBV6-5	TRBJ1-1	NA	NA	CASRDQTVQAEAFF	TGTGCCAGCAGGGACCAGACAGTCCAAGCTGAAGCTTTCTTT
TRBV3-1/TRBV3-2	TRBJ1-6	NA	TRBD1	CASSQDSHRGSPLHF	TGTGCCAGCAGCCAAGACAGTCACAGGGGATCACCCCTCCACTTT
TRBV5-4	TRBJ2-3	NA	TRBD2	CASSGVGTSGTSTDTQYF	TGTGCCAGCAGCGGGGTGGGGACTAGCGGAACTAGCACAGATACGCAGTATTTT
TRBV5-1	TRBJ1-2	NA	NA	CASSLAAGSPYGYTF	TGCGCCAGCAGCTTGGCCGCAGGGTCCCCCTATGGCTACACCTTC
TRBV15	TRBJ1-6	NA	NA	CATSRGSNSPLHF	TGTGCCACCAGCAGAGGTAGTAATTCACCCCTCCACTTT
TRBV19	TRBJ1-6	few	NA	CASSIQSGDGSPLHF	TGTGCCAGTAGTATACAGTCAGGGGATGGCTCACCCCTCCACTTT
TRBV3-1/TRBV3-2	TRBJ2-3	NA	NA	CASSPKGLLYTDTQYF	TGTGCCAGCAGCCCAAAGGGACTTTTATACACAGATACGCAGTATTTT
TRBV12-3/TRBV12-4	TRBJ2-1	NA	NA	CASTLLWEQFF	TGTGCCAGCACTCTCCTATGGGAGCAGTTCTTC
TRBV2	TRBJ1-5	NA	NA	CASSVKENQPQHF	TGTGCCAGCAGTGTCAAGGAGAATCAGCCCCAGCATTTT
TRBV7-9	TRBJ2-2	many	TRBD1	CASSFWTGNTGELFF	TGTGCCAGCAGCTTTTGGACAGGAAACACCGGGGAGCTGTTTTTT
TRBV11-3	TRBJ2-3	NA	NA	CASSLERGTDTQYF	TGTGCCAGCAGCTTAGAGCGGGGCACAGATACGCAGTATTTT
TRBV3-1/TRBV3-2	TRBJ1-2	NA	NA	CASSQDQDTNYGYTF	TGTGCCAGCAGCCAAGATCAGGACACTAACTATGGCTACACCTTC
TRBV3-1/TRBV3-2	TRBJ2-7	NA	TRBD1	CASSQDLTGAYEQYF	TGTGCCAGCAGCCAAGATTTGACAGGGGCCTACGAGCAGTACTTC
TRBV4-1	TRBJ1-6	NA	NA	CASSQVPSRDFSNSPLHF	TGCGCCAGCAGCCAAGTACCCTCCCGGGACTTTTCTAATTCACCCCTCCACTTT
TRBV19	TRBJ2-3	NA	TRBD2	CASSSAGVGDTQYF	TGTGCCAGTAGCTCAGCGGGGGTAGGAGATACGCAGTATTTT
TRBV6-1	TRBJ2-1	NA	TRBD2	CASSETSGAYNEQFF	TGTGCCAGCAGTGAGACTAGCGGCGCCTACAATGAGCAGTTCTTC
TRBV12-3/TRBV12-4	TRBJ1-1	NA	TRBD1	CASRTGLNTEAFF	TGTGCCAGCCGGACAGGGTTGAACACTGAAGCTTTCTTT
TRBV12-5	TRBJ1-2	NA	NA	CASGPPSGQPPYGYTF	TGTGCTAGTGGTCCCCCTTCAGGGCAGCCGCCTTATGGCTACACCTTC
TRBV2	TRBJ1-4	NA	TRBD1	CASKNNTRQGAVKGKLFF	TGTGCCAGCAAAAACAACACCCGACAGGGTGCGGTTAAGGGAAAACTGTTTTTT
TRBV9	TRBJ1-5	NA	NA	CASSVAFGGSEPQHF	TGTGCCAGCAGCGTAGCTTTCGGCGGCTCGGAGCCCCAGCATTTT
TRBV7-9	TRBJ2-3	NA	NA	CASRNQGASTDTQYF	TGTGCCAGCAGAAATCAGGGCGCTAGCACAGATACGCAGTATTTT
TRBV19	TRBJ1-5	few	NA	CASDPQDRNQPQHF	TGTGCCAGCGACCCACAGGACCGCAATCAGCCCCAGCATTTT
TRBV6-5	TRBJ1-6	NA	TRBD1	CASSYWRDSNSPLHF	TGTGCCAGCAGTTACTGGAGGGACAGTAATTCACCCCTCCACTTT
TRBV18	TRBJ2-7	NA	TRBD1	CASSPDRGGEQYF	TGTGCCAGCTCACCGGACAGGGGTGGCGAGCAGTACTTC
TRBV7-8	TRBJ2-2	NA	TRBD1	CASSQPGQGASGELFF	TGTGCCAGCAGCCAACCGGGACAGGGGGCTTCCGGGGAGCTGTTTTTT
TRBV19	TRBJ1-3	NA	TRBD1	CASNTGAPSGNTIYF	TGTGCCAGTAATACAGGGGCTCCCTCTGGAAACACCATATATTTT
TRBV5-5	TRBJ2-5	NA	NA	CASSLSGPQETQYF	TGTGCCAGCAGCTTGAGTGGGCCCCAAGAGACCCAGTACTTC
TRBV11-2	TRBJ2-7	once	TRBD1	CASSPDRDHEQYF	TGTGCCAGCAGCCCTGACAGGGACCACGAGCAGTACTTC
TRBV14	TRBJ1-1	NA	NA	CASSQDLRQAGLGAEAFF	TGTGCCAGCAGCCAAGATCTCCGGCAGGCCGGCTTAGGGGCTGAAGCTTTCTTT
TRBV11-2	TRBJ1-2	NA	TRBD1	CASSLGPPGTGGGYTF	TGTGCCAGCAGCTTAGGTCCCCCCGGGACAGGGGGCGGCTACACCTTC
TRBV6-5	TRBJ1-5	NA	NA	CASRGGVPNQPQHF	TGTGCCAGCAGAGGAGGGGTACCCAATCAGCCCCAGCATTTT
TRBV29-1	TRBJ1-6	NA	TRBD1	CSVDSPTGTFKRSYNSPLHF	TGCAGCGTTGACTCCCCGACAGGGACATTCAAACGCTCCTATAATTCACCCCTCCACTTT
TRBV5-6	TRBJ1-5	NA	NA	CASSLYGDNQPQHF	TGTGCCAGCAGCTTGTACGGTGACAATCAGCCCCAGCATTTT
TRBV5-1	TRBJ2-7	NA	NA	CASSLLVRSYEQYF	TGCGCCAGCAGCTTGCTTGTTAGAAGCTACGAGCAGTACTTC
TRBV6-5	TRBJ1-6	few	TRBD1	CASKDAGQGPRALHF	TGTGCCAGCAAGGACGCTGGACAGGGCCCTAGGGCCCTCCACTTT
TRBV27	TRBJ2-3	NA	TRBD1	CASSLYSTGGNTQYF	TGTGCCAGCAGTTTATATTCGACAGGGGGAAATACGCAGTATTTT
TRBV5-6	TRBJ1-5	NA	TRBD1	CASSSRGKLNQPQHF	TGTGCCAGCAGCTCCAGGGGGAAGCTCAATCAGCCCCAGCATTTT
TRBV19	TRBJ2-3	NA	TRBD2	CASSPSGGVISDTQYF	TGTGCCAGTAGTCCCAGCGGGGGGGTTATATCAGATACGCAGTATTTT
TRBV2	TRBJ2-7	NA	TRBD1	CASRKSGTETYEQYF	TGTGCCAGCAGAAAATCGGGGACAGAGACCTACGAGCAGTACTTC
TRBV30	TRBJ2-7	NA	TRBD1	CAWGQGITYEQYF	TGTGCCTGGGGACAGGGGATTACCTACGAGCAGTACTTC
TRBV21-1	TRBJ1-5	NA	NA	CASSRRTGGFGAQHF	TGTGCCAGCAGCCGAAGGACAGGGGGCTTTGGAGCCCAGCATTTT
TRBV27	TRBJ1-2	NA	TRBD1	CASRRQGVAYGYTF	TGTGCCAGCAGAAGACAGGGGGTAGCCTATGGCTACACCTTC